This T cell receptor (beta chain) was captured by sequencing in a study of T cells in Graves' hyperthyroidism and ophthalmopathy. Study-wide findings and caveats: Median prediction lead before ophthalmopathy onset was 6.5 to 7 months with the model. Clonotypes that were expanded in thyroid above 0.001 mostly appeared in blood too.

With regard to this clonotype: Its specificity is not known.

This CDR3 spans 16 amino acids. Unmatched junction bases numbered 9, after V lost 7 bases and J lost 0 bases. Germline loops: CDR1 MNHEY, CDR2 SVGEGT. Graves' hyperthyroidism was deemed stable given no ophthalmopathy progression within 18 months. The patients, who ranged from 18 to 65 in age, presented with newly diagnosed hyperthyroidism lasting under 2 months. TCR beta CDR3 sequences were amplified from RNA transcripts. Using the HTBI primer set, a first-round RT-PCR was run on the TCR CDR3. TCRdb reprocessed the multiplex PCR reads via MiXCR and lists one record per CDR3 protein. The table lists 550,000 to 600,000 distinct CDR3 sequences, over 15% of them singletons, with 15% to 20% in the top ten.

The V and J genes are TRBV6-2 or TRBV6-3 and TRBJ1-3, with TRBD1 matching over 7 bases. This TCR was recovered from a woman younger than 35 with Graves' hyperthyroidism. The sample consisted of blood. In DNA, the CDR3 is TGTGCCAGCAATACCACCGGACAGGACTCTGGAAACACCATATATTTT. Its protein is CASNTTGQDSGNTIYF.